This T cell receptor beta chain was identified during a study of T cell responses to AZD1222 COVID-19 vaccine. Whole-study context: Pooled samples include second doses given at about 4 or 12 weeks. Study observations and caveats: It should be noted that donors were predominantly white British and more often female, and clonal diversity was possibly underestimated. There were vaccine-associated CD4 TCRs across spike, dominant at 160-218 and 743-854. Nearly half of the spike-specific TCRs reportedly recognize variant regions that carry no mutations.

Germline CDR1 is SGDLS and CDR2 is YYNGEE. The CDR3 covers 15 residues. Trimming stripped 3 bases from V and 4 bases from J, with 13 bases between. Turning to this clone: As yet, its antigen is unknown.

Some clones are missing from TCRdb's copy, which holds only in-frame ones; the method was immunoSEQ multiplex PCR. Of about 130,000 clones detected, over 90% appear once; the ten largest clones hold roughly 0.96%. This rearrangement joins TRBV9 to TRBJ2-2; no clear D. The receptor was isolated from an adult in good health. The material was peripheral blood, obtained on day 0 of AZD1222 vaccination. CDR3 nucleotides: TGTGCCAGCAGCGCCAATCTCTGGGGCACCGGGGAGCTGTTTTTT. As protein: CASSANLWGTGELFF. The full variable domain, in which reference TRBV9 and TRBJ2-2 provide the parts outside the CDR3, is DSGVTQTPKHLITATGQRVTLRCSPRSGDLSVYWYQQSLDQGLQFLIQYYNGEERAKGNILERFSAQQFPDLHSELNLSSLELGDSALYFCASSANLWGTGELFFGEGSRLTVL.